Presented here are 20 T cell receptor beta chains from one specimen sequenced in a study of blood T cell repertoires in COVID-19. TCRdb's copy holds only in-frame clones and misses some; the assay was immunoSEQ multiplex PCR. Of around 91,000 clones detected, about 85% appear once; the ten largest clones hold around 12%. Specimen: peripheral blood. The receptors originated from a human donor in a cohort sampled during active COVID-19.

V gene TRBV2 combines with J gene TRBJ1-5, with a possible D match to TRBD1 (5 bases). Germline V lookup: CDR1 SNHLY, CDR2 FYNNEI. Deletions cut 7 bases from V and 9 bases from J, with 19 bases between. CDR3 size: 14 residues. CDR3 sequence reads: CASKQDGAGGPQHF. CDR3 sequence (DNA): TGTGCCAGCAAACAAGACGGGGCGGGGGGGCCCCAGCATTTT.

This rearrangement joins TRBV19 to TRBJ1-2, with D unresolved. Trimming stripped 6 bases from V and 3 bases from J, with 11 bases between. This CDR3 is built from 13 residues. From germline, CDR1 is LNHDA and CDR2 SQIVND (reference sequence). The CDR3 is CASSTLEDYGYTF. The CDR3 DNA sequence: TGTGCCAGTAGCACGTTGGAGGACTATGGCTACACCTTC.

This chain joins TRBV4-3 and TRBJ2-2; a possible D gene is TRBD2 (6 bases). Germline assignment: CDR1 LGHNA and CDR2 YSLEER. The length of the CDR3 is 16 residues. The V end was cut by 0 bases, the J end by 2 bases, with 10 bases between. CDR3 amino acids: CASSQEASVNTGELFF. The CDR3, as DNA: TGCGCCAGCAGCCAAGAAGCTAGCGTTAACACCGGGGAGCTGTTTTTT.

This chain links TRBV6-2 or TRBV6-3 with TRBJ2-1, with 7 bases aligning to TRBD1. Germline V CDR1 and CDR2: MNHEY, SVGEGT. This CDR3 has 14 residues. Losses at the gene ends were 4 bases for V and 8 bases for J; bases not matched to a gene: 8. CDR3 DNA: TGTGCCAGCAGTTCCTTCCGACAGGGCCATGAGCAGTTCTTC. This translates into CASSSFRQGHEQFF.

The chain recombines TRBV10-3 with TRBJ2-2, with D unclear. The CDR3 contains 11 residues. V lost 11 bases and J lost 6, with 10 bases in between. Germline-derived CDR1 and CDR2 are ENHRY and SYGVKD. The CDR3 is CAYNAAGELFF. As DNA, the CDR3 is TGTGCCTACAACGCCGCCGGGGAGCTGTTTTTT.

V usage is TRBV4-3 and J usage is TRBJ1-5; 9 bases agree with TRBD1. V lost 0 bases, J lost 7 bases, and 4 bases stayed unmatched. Germline CDR1 reads LGHNA; CDR2 reads YSLEER. This CDR3 is 15 amino acids long. The CDR3: CASSQERQGGQPQHF. As DNA, the CDR3 is TGCGCCAGCAGCCAAGAGAGACAGGGGGGGCAGCCCCAGCATTTT.

The chain recombines TRBV11-2 with TRBJ1-1; D is uncertain. This CDR3 spans 11 amino acids. Germline V gene lookup returns CDR1 SGHAT and CDR2 FQNNGV. V lost 1 base to trimming and J lost 7 bases, with 4 bases between them. The CDR3 spells CASSLAYEAFF. The CDR3 DNA reads TGTGCCAGCAGCTTAGCGTATGAAGCTTTCTTT. The whole variable domain, filled in from reference TRBV11-2 and TRBJ1-1, reads EAGVAQSPRYKIIEKRQSVAFWCNPISGHATLYWYQQILGQGPKLLIQFQNNGVVDDSQLPKDRFSAERLKGVDSTLKIQPAKLEDSAVYLCASSLAYEAFFGQGTRLTVV.

This chain uses TRBV3-1 (or the pseudogene TRBV3-2) with TRBJ2-6, with no clear D. Trimming took 0 bases from V and 0 from J, leaving 12 bases between them. Germline-derived CDR1 and CDR2 are LGHDT and YNNKEL (reference sequence). The CDR3 runs to 18 residues. CDR3 region: CASSQERQTDSGANVLTF. CDR3 bases: TGTGCCAGCAGCCAAGAAAGACAAACGGACTCTGGGGCCAACGTCCTGACTTTC.

In this sample, this clone turned up a few times. The rearrangement joins TRBV5-1 to TRBJ1-5, with D unclear. The CDR3 has 13 residues. Trimming removed 3 bases at V and 1 base at J, with 5 bases between. Germline V gene data show CDR1 as SGHRS and CDR2 as YFSETQ. CDR3 coding DNA: TGCGCCAGCAGCTGGGAGAGCAATCAGCCCCAGCATTTT. Protein sequence: CASSWESNQPQHF.

In its sample, this clone was seen once. J is TRBJ2-3 and V is TRBV25-1; D ambiguous. This CDR3 is 13 amino acids long. The V end lost 0 bases, the J end lost 7 bases, and 8 bases lay between the germline ends. CDR1 is MGHDK, CDR2 SYGVNS, per germline. The CDR3 here is CASSEYRSYTQYF. The CDR3 nucleotides are TGTGCCAGCAGTGAATATCGGAGTTATACGCAGTATTTT.

The rearrangement links TRBV5-8 to TRBJ1-4; D is possibly TRBD1 (6 bases). Between the trimmed V and J ends, which lost 0 bases and 12 bases, there was a span of 9 bases. This CDR3 is built from 12 residues. The germline CDR1 and CDR2 sequences are SGHTS and YDEGEE. The CDR3 region is CASSLGRGELFF. CDR3 DNA sequence: TGTGCCAGCAGCTTGGGCAGGGGCGAACTGTTTTTT. Full variable domain (rest looked up from reference TRBV5-8 and TRBJ1-4): EAGVTQSPTHLIKTRGQQATLRCSPISGHTSVYWYQQALGLGLQFLLWYDEGEERNRGNFPPRFSGRQFPNYSSELNVNALELEDSALYLCASSLGRGELFFGSGTQLSVL.

The CDR3 loop reads CSVSDRATYEQYF. The CDR3 bases are TGCAGCGTTTCGGACAGGGCAACCTACGAGCAGTACTTC. The V gene is TRBV29-1, the J gene TRBJ2-7, with 8 bases identical to TRBD1. Germline V CDR1 and CDR2: SQVTM, ANQGSEA. Germline trimming cut 5 bases from V and 2 bases from J; bases unmatched to any gene: 5. This CDR3 has 13 amino acids.

V usage is TRBV9 and J usage is TRBJ2-3, with TRBD2 matching 11 bases. The CDR3 has 17 amino acids. The V gene end was trimmed by 4 bases and the J gene end by 7 bases; junction bases not matched to a gene: 14. Germline CDR1 reads SGDLS; CDR2 reads YYNGEE. The CDR3 bases are TGTGCCAGCAGCCCCGGGCTGACTAGCGGGGTCATTCATACGCAGTATTTT. Protein product: CASSPGLTSGVIHTQYF.

This sequence joins TRBV28 and TRBJ2-5, with 9 bases fitting TRBD2. Per the germline V gene, CDR1 is MDHEN and CDR2 is SYDVKM. The trim removed 6 bases at V and 5 bases at J, leaving 10 bases unmatched. This CDR3 is built from 15 residues. As DNA, the CDR3 is TGTGCCAGCAGGGAACGTAGCGGGAGAGGGGAGACCCAGTACTTC. It codes for CASRERSGRGETQYF.

The chain couples TRBV27 to TRBJ1-1; D uncertain. This CDR3 comprises 15 residues. Trimming removed 0 bases at V and 4 bases at J, with 12 bases between. Germline lookup yields CDR1 MNHEY and CDR2 SMNVEV (reference sequence). CDR3 bases: TGTGCCAGCAGTTTATCACGCCAGCCGGGCACTGAAGCTTTCTTT. This encodes CASSLSRQPGTEAFF.

The rearrangement links TRBV25-1 to TRBJ2-3, with TRBD1 as a possible D gene (5 bases). This CDR3 contains 13 residues. CDR1 is MGHDK, CDR2 SYGVNS, per germline. V dropped 8 bases and J dropped 3 bases, with 12 bases sitting between them. CDR3 in DNA: TGTGCCAGCGCCCAGACAGATACAGATACGCAGTATTTT. Its translation: CASAQTDTDTQYF.

The rearrangement uses TRBV7-2 and TRBJ2-7; 7 bases are a match to TRBD1. The CDR3 runs to 12 residues. In germline, CDR1 is SGHTA, CDR2 FQGNSA. The V and J ends lost 5 bases and 12 bases, in that order; junction bases with no gene match: 10. CDR3 sequence: CASSPSRQGGYF. The CDR3 DNA is TGTGCCAGCAGCCCGTCCCGACAGGGCGGGTACTTC. Looking up the rest from reference TRBV7-2 and TRBJ2-7 gives the full variable domain: GAGVSQSPSNKVTEKGKDVELRCDPISGHTALYWYRQSLGQGLEFLIYFQGNSAPDKSGLPSDRFSAERTGGSVSTLTIQRTQQEDSAVYLCASSPSRQGGYFGPGTRLTVT.

V gene TRBV15 combines with J gene TRBJ2-7, with 9 bases aligning to TRBD1. The germline V gene has CDR1 LNHNV and CDR2 YYDKDF (reference sequence). V trimming: 9 bases; J trimming: 4 bases; junction bases outside the gene matches: 7. The CDR3 has 13 amino acids. This CDR3 is CATRVQGAYEQYF. The CDR3 nucleotides are TGTGCCACTCGGGTACAGGGGGCTTACGAGCAGTACTTC.

The rearrangement uses TRBV7-8 and TRBJ1-2; 7 bases agree with TRBD1. Trimming took 5 bases from V and 4 from J; bases not matched to a gene: 10. CDR3 length: 15 residues. In germline, CDR1 is SGHVS, CDR2 FQNEAQ. CDR3 bases: TGTGCCAGCAGCGAGTCACCCCGGGACAGCTATGGCTACACCTTC. Protein sequence: CASSESPRDSYGYTF.

The CDR3 loop is CASSYAGPGANVLTF. CDR3 DNA: TGTGCCAGCAGTTACGCGGGCCCTGGGGCCAACGTCCTGACTTTC. This sequence joins TRBV6-5 and TRBJ2-6; possibly TRBD2 for D (5 bases). Germline CDR1 and CDR2: MNHEY and SVGAGI. Trimming took 2 bases from V and 2 from J, leaving 7 bases between them. The length of the CDR3 is 15 residues.